These 7 T cell receptor beta chains originate from one sample sequenced in a study of tumor-infiltrating lymphocytes in primary liver carcinoma. cDNA specific to TCR beta was made from 500 ng of total RNA, with a constant-region primer employed for priming. Construction of TCR beta libraries relied on three successive nested multiplex PCR rounds employing slightly modified ARM-PCR. It was with TRBV1-TRBV30 forward primers and a C-beta reverse primer that the first two PCR rounds were run, at around 9 cycles each. TCRdb independently ran MiXCR on the multiplex PCR reads; one entry per CDR3 protein. Of 50,000 to 60,000 distinct CDR3 sequences in the sample, about 77% were seen once. Investigators took RNA and DNA out together from roughly 21-30 mg of unsorted bulk tissue. The sequenced material came from liver tumor tissue from sampling region 5. Noted subset: tumor region T5, tumor centre. The receptor set was obtained from a man between 35 and 55 years old with primary liver carcinoma and hepatitis B virus infection.

There are many counts of this clonotype. V and J are TRBV19 and TRBJ2-7; 8 bases fit TRBD1. The CDR3 runs 15 residues. V was pared by 6 bases and J by 0 bases, with 7 bases of the junction left unmatched. Looked up from germline, CDR1 is LNHDA and CDR2 is SQIVND (reference sequence). CDR3 bases: TGTGCCAGTAGCCAGGGGGCTCTCGACTCCTACGAGCAGTACTTC. This translates into CASSQGALDSYEQYF.

This chain joins TRBV4-2 and TRBJ2-3; D possibly matches TRBD1 or TRBD2 (6 bases each). Trimming cost V 10 bases and J 0 bases, with 17 bases left between them. The CDR3 sequence is 15 residues long. Germline V CDR1 and CDR2: LGHNA, YNFKEQ. DNA of the CDR3: TGTGCCAACAGACGAGGAGGGGGGAGCACAGATACGCAGTATTTT. This codes for CANRRGGGSTDTQYF.

Concerning this clonotype itself: The junction shows a germline mismatch at one end, possibly a read error. This rearrangement joins TRBV6-1 to TRBJ1-1; 7 bases align to TRBD1. CDR3 length: 17 amino acids. CDR1 and CDR2 from the germline V gene are MNHNS and SASEGT. The CDR3 is CASIEGEGQGVNTEAFF. The CDR3 bases are TGTGCCAGCATTGAAGGTGAAGGGCAGGGGGTTAACACTGAAGCTTTCTTT.

Comment on this clonotype: In this CDR3 the conserved last residue, phenylalanine or tryptophan, is missing, so a read error is likely. The V gene is TRBV11-2, the J gene TRBJ2-1; 7 nucleotides match TRBD1. Germline V gene data show CDR1 as SGHAT and CDR2 as FQNNGV. The CDR3 runs 18 residues. The CDR3 reads CASSYLERDRVLNNEQFY. In nucleotides, the CDR3 is TGTGCGAGCAGTTACTTAGAGCGAGACAGGGTGTTAAACAATGAGCAGTTCTAC.

In its sample, this clonotype is medium-sized. The rearrangement uses TRBV29-1 and TRBJ1-1; no clear D. Looked up from germline, CDR1 is SQVTM and CDR2 is ANQGSEA. The length of the CDR3 is 12 residues. Trimming left V 2 bases short and J 4 bases short, with 8 bases between. The CDR3 DNA follows: TGCAGCGTTGAATCCGGGGTCACTGAAGCTTTCTTT. Protein: CSVESGVTEAFF.

CDR3 nucleotide sequence: TGCAGCGTCCTAATAGGGAGGGAGACCCAGTACTTC. As protein: CSVLIGRETQYF. The V and J genes are TRBV29-1 and TRBJ2-5, with TRBD2 as a possible D gene (6 bases). Trimming removed 6 bases from V and 5 bases from J, with 13 bases in between. The length of the CDR3 is 12 residues. Looked up from germline, CDR1 is SQVTM and CDR2 is ANQGSEA.

About this clonotype itself: As the CDR3 is not closed by the conserved phenylalanine or tryptophan, this likely results from a read error. V and J are TRBV4-1 and TRBJ2-7; D might be TRBD1 (6 bases). CDR1 and CDR2 from the germline V gene are MGHRA and YSYEKL. The V and J ends lost 4 bases and 2 bases respectively, with 15 bases between them. The CDR3 runs 15 residues. CDR3 loop: CASSPLDRLPYEQYL. CDR3 coding DNA: TGCGCCAGCAGCCCCTTAGACAGGTTGCCCTACGAGCAGTACTTA.